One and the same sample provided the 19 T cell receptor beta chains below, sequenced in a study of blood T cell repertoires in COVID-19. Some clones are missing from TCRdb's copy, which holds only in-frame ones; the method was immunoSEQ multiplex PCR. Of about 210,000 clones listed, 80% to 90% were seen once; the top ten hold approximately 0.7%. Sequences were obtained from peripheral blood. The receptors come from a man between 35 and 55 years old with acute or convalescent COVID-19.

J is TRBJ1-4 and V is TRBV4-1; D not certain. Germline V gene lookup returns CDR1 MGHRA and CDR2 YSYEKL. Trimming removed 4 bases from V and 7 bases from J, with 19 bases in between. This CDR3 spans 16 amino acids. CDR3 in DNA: TGCGCCAGCAGCCGCTCGACACTTACCGAAGGTGAAAAACTGTTTTTT. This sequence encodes CASSRSTLTEGEKLFF.

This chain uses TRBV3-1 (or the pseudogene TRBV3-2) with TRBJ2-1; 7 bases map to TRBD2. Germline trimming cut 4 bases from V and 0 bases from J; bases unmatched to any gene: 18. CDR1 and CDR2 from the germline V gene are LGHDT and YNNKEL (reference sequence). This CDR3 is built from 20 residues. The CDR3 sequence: CASSLSGGRLAGSSYNEQFF. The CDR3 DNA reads TGTGCCAGCAGCCTCTCCGGGGGGAGACTAGCAGGGTCCTCCTACAATGAGCAGTTCTTC.

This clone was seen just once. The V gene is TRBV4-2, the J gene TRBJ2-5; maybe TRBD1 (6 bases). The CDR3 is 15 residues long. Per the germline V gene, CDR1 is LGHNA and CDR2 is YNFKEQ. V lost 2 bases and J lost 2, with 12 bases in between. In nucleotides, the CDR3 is TGTGCCAGCAGCCAATCCACAGGGTCGCAAGAGACCCAGTACTTC. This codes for CASSQSTGSQETQYF.

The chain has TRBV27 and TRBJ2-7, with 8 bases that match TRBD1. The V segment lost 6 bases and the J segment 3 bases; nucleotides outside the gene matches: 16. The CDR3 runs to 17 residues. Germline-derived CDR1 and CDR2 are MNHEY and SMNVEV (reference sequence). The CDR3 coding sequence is TGTGCCAGCAGCCGTAGGGCCACCGGGACAGGCATCTACGAGCAGTACTTC. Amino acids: CASSRRATGTGIYEQYF.

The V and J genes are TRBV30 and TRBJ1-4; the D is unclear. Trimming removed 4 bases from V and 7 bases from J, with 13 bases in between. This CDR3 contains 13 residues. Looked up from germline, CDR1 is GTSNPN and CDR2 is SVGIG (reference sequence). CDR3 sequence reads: CAWKRRAGEKLFF. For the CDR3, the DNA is TGTGCCTGGAAGAGGAGGGCTGGTGAAAAACTGTTTTTT.

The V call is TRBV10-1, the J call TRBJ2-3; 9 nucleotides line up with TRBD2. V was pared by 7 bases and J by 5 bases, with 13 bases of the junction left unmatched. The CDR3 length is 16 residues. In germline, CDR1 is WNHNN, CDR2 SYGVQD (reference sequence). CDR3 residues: CASTPGASGEVDTQYF. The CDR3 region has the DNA TGCGCCAGCACCCCCGGGGCTAGCGGGGAGGTAGATACGCAGTATTTT.

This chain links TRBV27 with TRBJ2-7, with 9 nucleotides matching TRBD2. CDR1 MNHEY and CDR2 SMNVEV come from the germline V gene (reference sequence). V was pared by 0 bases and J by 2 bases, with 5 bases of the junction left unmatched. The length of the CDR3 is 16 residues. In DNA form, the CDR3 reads TGTGCCAGCAGTTTATCCCGGGGACTAGCTCCCTACGAGCAGTACTTC. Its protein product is CASSLSRGLAPYEQYF.

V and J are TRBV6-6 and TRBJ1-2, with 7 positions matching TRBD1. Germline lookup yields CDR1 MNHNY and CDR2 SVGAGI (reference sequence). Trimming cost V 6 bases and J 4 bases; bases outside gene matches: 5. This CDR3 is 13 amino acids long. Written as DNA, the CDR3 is TGTGCCAGCAGCCCACAGGGGACCTATGGCTACACCTTC. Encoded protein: CASSPQGTYGYTF.

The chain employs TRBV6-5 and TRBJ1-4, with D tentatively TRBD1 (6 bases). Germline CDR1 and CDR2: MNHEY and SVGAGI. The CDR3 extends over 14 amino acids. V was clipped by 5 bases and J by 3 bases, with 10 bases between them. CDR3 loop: CASSQGMANEKLFF. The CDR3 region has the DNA TGTGCCAGCAGTCAGGGGATGGCTAATGAAAAACTGTTTTTT.

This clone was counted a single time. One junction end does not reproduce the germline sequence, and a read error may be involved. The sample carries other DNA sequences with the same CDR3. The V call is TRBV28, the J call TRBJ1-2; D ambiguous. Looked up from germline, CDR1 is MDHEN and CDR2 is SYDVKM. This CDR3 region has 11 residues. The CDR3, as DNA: TGTGCCAGCAGCTTATTATATGGCTACACCTTC. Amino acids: CASSLLYGYTF.

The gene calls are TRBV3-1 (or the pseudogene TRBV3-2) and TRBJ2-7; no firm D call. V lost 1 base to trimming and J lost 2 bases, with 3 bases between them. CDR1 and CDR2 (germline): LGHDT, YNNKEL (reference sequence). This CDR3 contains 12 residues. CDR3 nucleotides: TGTGCCAGCAGCCAAGGGCCCTACGAGCAGTACTTC. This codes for CASSQGPYEQYF.

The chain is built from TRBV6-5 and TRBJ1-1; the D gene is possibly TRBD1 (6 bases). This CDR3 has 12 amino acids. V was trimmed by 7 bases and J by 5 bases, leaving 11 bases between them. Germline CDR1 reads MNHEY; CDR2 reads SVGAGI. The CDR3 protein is CASNNQGTEAFF. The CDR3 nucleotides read TGTGCCAGCAACAACCAGGGGACTGAAGCTTTCTTT.

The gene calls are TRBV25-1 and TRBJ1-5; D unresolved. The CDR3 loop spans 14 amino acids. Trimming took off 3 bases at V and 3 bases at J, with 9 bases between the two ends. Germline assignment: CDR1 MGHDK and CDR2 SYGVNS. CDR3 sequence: CASSDAQVNQPQHF. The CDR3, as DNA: TGTGCCAGCAGTGATGCGCAGGTCAATCAGCCCCAGCATTTT.

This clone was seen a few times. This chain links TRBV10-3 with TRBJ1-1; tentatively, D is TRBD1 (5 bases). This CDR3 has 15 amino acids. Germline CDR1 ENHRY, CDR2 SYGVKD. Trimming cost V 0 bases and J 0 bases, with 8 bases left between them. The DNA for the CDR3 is TGTGCCATCAGTGAGTCACAGGACCTGAACACTGAAGCTTTCTTT. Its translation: CAISESQDLNTEAFF.

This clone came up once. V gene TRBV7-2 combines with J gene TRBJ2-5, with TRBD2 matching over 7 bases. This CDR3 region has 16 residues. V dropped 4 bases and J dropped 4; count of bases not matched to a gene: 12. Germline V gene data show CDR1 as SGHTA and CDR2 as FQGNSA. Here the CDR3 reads CASSSVSSGLGETQYF. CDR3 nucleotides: TGTGCCAGCAGCTCCGTTTCGTCAGGACTAGGAGAGACCCAGTACTTC.

The CDR3 region is CATSRDFKAGYEKLFF. The CDR3 DNA follows: TGTGCCACCAGCAGAGATTTCAAGGCAGGGTATGAAAAACTGTTTTTT. V and J are TRBV15 and TRBJ1-4; D is perhaps TRBD1 (5 bases). Between the trimmed V and J ends, which lost 0 bases and 6 bases, there was a span of 14 bases. This CDR3 contains 16 residues. CDR1 and CDR2 (germline): LNHNV, YYDKDF (reference sequence).

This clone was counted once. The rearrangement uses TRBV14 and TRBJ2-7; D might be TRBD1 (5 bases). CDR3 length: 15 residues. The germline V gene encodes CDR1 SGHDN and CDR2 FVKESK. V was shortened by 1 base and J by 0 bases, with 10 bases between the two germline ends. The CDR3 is CASSQVTRVSYEQYF. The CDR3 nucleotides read TGTGCCAGCAGCCAAGTCACCAGGGTCTCCTACGAGCAGTACTTC.

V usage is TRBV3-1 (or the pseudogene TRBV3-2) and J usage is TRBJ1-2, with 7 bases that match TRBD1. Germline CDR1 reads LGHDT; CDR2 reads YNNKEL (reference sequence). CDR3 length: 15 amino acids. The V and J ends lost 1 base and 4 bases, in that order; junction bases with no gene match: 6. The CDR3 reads CASSQAYRGAYGYTF. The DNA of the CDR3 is TGTGCCAGCAGCCAAGCCTACAGGGGAGCCTATGGCTACACCTTC.

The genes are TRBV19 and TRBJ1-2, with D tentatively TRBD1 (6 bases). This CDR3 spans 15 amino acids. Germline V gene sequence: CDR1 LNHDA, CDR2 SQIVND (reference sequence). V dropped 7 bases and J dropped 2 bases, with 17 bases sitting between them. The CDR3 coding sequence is TGTGCCAGTATCGGCAGGGGCGTCGGGAACTATGGCTACACCTTC. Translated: CASIGRGVGNYGYTF.